A single sample is the source of the 5 T cell receptor beta chains below, sequenced in a study of blood T cell repertoires in COVID-19. Libraries were prepared by immunoSEQ multiplex PCR; TCRdb keeps only in-frame clonotypes and omits some of them. The sample yields under 400,000 clones, nearly 90% seen once. The sequenced material came from peripheral blood. The receptors stem from a man younger than 35 with active or convalescent COVID-19.

The rearrangement uses TRBV12-3 or TRBV12-4 and TRBJ1-5; 7 bases line up with TRBD1. V shed 6 bases and J 6 bases; nucleotides not matched to a gene: 5. There are 13 residues in the CDR3. CDR3 protein: CASSLTGFQPQHF. The DNA for the CDR3 is TGTGCCAGCAGCTTGACAGGGTTTCAGCCCCAGCATTTT.

The chain employs TRBV4-3 and TRBJ1-2; D unclear. CDR1 is LGHNA, CDR2 YSLEER, per germline. This CDR3 spans 14 amino acids. V was cut by 0 bases and J by 3 bases, with 8 bases left in between. CDR3: CASSQDELDYGYTF. DNA for the CDR3: TGCGCCAGCAGCCAAGACGAGTTAGACTATGGCTACACCTTC.

The chain carries TRBV11-1 and TRBJ2-1, with D tentatively TRBD2 (6 bases). The germline V gene encodes CDR1 SGHAT and CDR2 FQDESV (reference sequence). This CDR3 spans 13 amino acids. V was cut by 5 bases and J by 8 bases, with 13 bases left in between. This CDR3 is CASSGGRGDEQFF. The CDR3 bases are TGTGCCAGCAGCGGAGGGAGAGGAGATGAGCAGTTCTTC.

The V and J genes are TRBV19 and TRBJ2-1, with 7 bases lining up with TRBD2. Germline CDR1 and CDR2: LNHDA and SQIVND (reference sequence). The V segment lost 5 bases and the J segment 5 bases; nucleotides outside the gene matches: 3. This CDR3 has 13 amino acids. The CDR3 DNA reads as TGTGCCAGTAGTGGTCGGGGGGACAATGAGCAGTTCTTC. Protein sequence: CASSGRGDNEQFF.

The J gene is TRBJ1-4, the V gene TRBV5-1; D not resolved. Germline CDR1 is SGHRS and CDR2 is YFSETQ. The CDR3 is 15 amino acids. V was pared by 1 base and J by 5 bases, with 12 bases between. CDR3 coding DNA: TGCGCCAGCAGCTTGCCGGGGAGCGGGAATGAAAAACTGTTTTTT. It is translated as CASSLPGSGNEKLFF.